A selection of T cell receptor beta chains follows, all from one sample in a study of blood T cell repertoires in COVID-19. The data were produced by immunoSEQ multiplex PCR, yet TCRdb's version contains in-frame clones alone and is incomplete. The table has 240,000 or so clones, roughly 80% seen once. The sequencing input was peripheral blood. All receptors derive from a woman between 18 and 29 years old with acute or convalescent COVID-19. Both conserved end residues are part of each CDR3. The order of the fields is J gene, D gene, clone size, V gene, CDR3 DNA, CDR3 protein. The D gene is left open where the match is weak. Size values are once, few and many counts, or a class for expanded clones, and some rows have none.

>TRBJ2-7|TRBD2|-|TRBV6-5
TGTGCCAGCAGTTACTCGAGCGGGAGGGCCTCGGACGAGCAGTACTTC
CASSYSSGRASDEQYF
>TRBJ1-4|-|once|TRBV7-8
TGTGCCAGCAGCTCCGGGTTTGGTACTCACGTTAGTGAAAAACTGTTTTTT
CASSSGFGTHVSEKLFF
>TRBJ1-1|TRBD1|once|TRBV25-1
TGTGCCAGCGAAACGACGGACAGGGGGCACACTGAAGCTTTCTTT
CASETTDRGHTEAFF
>TRBJ2-3|TRBD2|-|TRBV5-1
TGCGCCAGCAATTATCGGGCTAGCGGGGGAAGCACAGATACGCAGTATTTT
CASNYRASGGSTDTQYF
>TRBJ1-2|TRBD1|-|TRBV19
TGTGCCAGTAGTTACCGGGACAGGTCTGGCTACACCTTC
CASSYRDRSGYTF
>TRBJ2-5|-|-|TRBV4-1
TGCGCCAGCAGCCAATTAGTAGGGGAAGAGACCCAGTACTTC
CASSQLVGEETQYF
>TRBJ2-7|TRBD1|-|TRBV6-5
TGTGCCAGCAGACAGGGGGCGGCTTCCTACGAGCAGTACTTC
CASRQGAASYEQYF
>TRBJ2-2|-|-|TRBV5-8
TGTGCCAGCAGCTTTAGTCCCTCAGGGGCCACCGGGGAGCTGTTTTTT
CASSFSPSGATGELFF
>TRBJ2-7|-|-|TRBV9
TGTGCCAGCAGCGTAGTTGCGGGTGGCGACGAGCAGTACTTC
CASSVVAGGDEQYF
>TRBJ2-1|-|-|TRBV28
TGTGCCAGCAGACTCACCTATGGGAGCGAGCAGTTCTTC
CASRLTYGSEQFF